Presented here are 19 T cell receptor beta chains from one specimen sequenced in a study of blood T cell repertoires in COVID-19 (dated by TCRdb to the early 2020s). The library relied on the immunoSEQ multiplex PCR assay. What TCRdb holds here is the immuneACCESS table cut down to in-frame rearrangements. Part of the clones is not present; checked against another copy, under half of the missing clones reflect an unresolved V gene, and the others are unexplained. The sample yields around 180,000 clones; approximately 86% were counted once. Of the sample, 9.8% is held by the ten largest clones. The sequenced material came from peripheral blood. These receptors originate from a woman of 80 years or more with acute or convalescent COVID-19.

The chain employs TRBV7-9 and TRBJ1-2; D remains ambiguous. V lost 5 bases to trimming and J lost 8 bases, with 15 bases between them. The CDR3 has 13 residues. Germline V CDR1 and CDR2: SEHNR, FQNEAQ (reference sequence). The CDR3 nucleotides are TGTGCCAGCAGCGCCGGAATTACGGGGGGCTACACCTTC. It is translated as CASSAGITGGYTF.

This chain connects TRBV27 to TRBJ2-1; 8 nucleotides match TRBD2. Germline values: CDR1 MNHEY, CDR2 SMNVEV (reference sequence). The CDR3 extends over 15 amino acids. J gave up 4 bases and V 3 bases, and 5 bases lay outside the gene matches. CDR3 loop: CASSFQGLVYNEQFF. CDR3 DNA sequence: TGTGCCAGCAGTTTTCAGGGACTAGTATACAATGAGCAGTTCTTC.

CDR3: CASSLSGGDYNEQFF. CDR3 bases: TGTGCCAGCAGCTTAAGCGGGGGGGATTACAATGAGCAGTTCTTC. The chain recombines TRBV7-2 with TRBJ2-1, with 10 bases aligning to TRBD2. Germline values: CDR1 SGHTA, CDR2 FQGNSA. The CDR3 covers 15 residues. J gave up 4 bases and V 2 bases, and 2 bases lay outside the gene matches.

DNA for the CDR3: TGTGCCACCAGCAGCCCGCGATTGCTTGACTATGGCTACACCTTC. Amino acids: CATSSPRLLDYGYTF. The chain joins TRBV15 to TRBJ1-2; D not resolved. In germline, CDR1 is LNHNV, CDR2 YYDKDF (reference sequence). The V end lost 3 bases, the J end lost 3 bases, and 14 bases lay between the germline ends. This CDR3 contains 15 residues.

This clone was recorded only once. The rearrangement links TRBV20-1 to TRBJ2-7, with TRBD2 as a possible D gene (6 bases). CDR1 is DFQATT, CDR2 SNEGSKA, per germline (reference sequence). The CDR3 is 11 amino acids. Trimming shortened V by 6 bases and J by 4 bases, and 10 bases separated the two germline ends. CDR3 sequence: CSAQGGYEQYF. CDR3 sequence (DNA): TGCAGTGCACAAGGAGGGTACGAGCAGTACTTC.

The chain joins TRBV5-4 to TRBJ1-1; 7 bases map to TRBD1. This CDR3 contains 15 residues. V lost 1 base to trimming and J lost 0 bases; unmatched junction nucleotides: 3. Per germline, CDR1 SGHNT and CDR2 YYREEE (reference sequence). CDR3 sequence reads: CASSLLDRVNTEAFF. The CDR3 DNA reads as TGTGCCAGCAGCTTGCTAGACAGGGTGAACACTGAAGCTTTCTTT.

A single count supports this clone. V gene TRBV6-4 combines with J gene TRBJ1-5; tentative D call: TRBD1 (6 bases). CDR3 size: 13 residues. Trimming pared 6 bases from V and 7 bases from J, leaving 13 bases between. The germline gives CDR1 MRHNA, CDR2 SNTAGT. CDR3 amino acids: CASSPDSQQPQHF. CDR3 coding DNA: TGTGCCAGCAGCCCGGACAGCCAGCAGCCCCAGCATTTT.

The CDR3 loop reads CASTHGTGPEAFF. The CDR3 DNA sequence: TGTGCCAGCACCCACGGGACAGGCCCTGAAGCTTTCTTT. The V call is TRBV6-5, the J call TRBJ1-1; 8 bases align to TRBD1. The CDR3 contains 13 residues. Germline V lookup: CDR1 MNHEY, CDR2 SVGAGI. V was pared by 7 bases and J by 6 bases, with 7 bases of the junction left unmatched.

In DNA, the CDR3 is TGTGCCAGCTCACCGCCGGGCACCGGGGAGCTGTTTTTT. It codes for CASSPPGTGELFF. The chain carries TRBV18 and TRBJ2-2; no clear D. Trimming took 3 bases from V and 4 from J, leaving 6 bases between them. Germline CDR1 is KGHSH and CDR2 is LQKENI. The CDR3 length is 13 residues. Together with reference TRBV18 and TRBJ2-2, the CDR3 gives the full variable domain: NAGVMQNPRHLVRRRGQEARLRCSPMKGHSHVYWYRQLPEEGLKFMVYLQKENIIDESGMPKERFSAEFPKEGPSILRIQQVVRGDSAAYFCASSPPGTGELFFGEGSRLTVL.

A single count supports this clone. The genes are TRBV12-3 or TRBV12-4 and TRBJ2-7; tentative D call: TRBD1 (6 bases). The CDR3 runs 12 residues. V dropped 5 bases and J dropped 10 bases, with 15 bases sitting between them. CDR3 sequence reads: CASSPRTAFQYF. CDR3 sequence (DNA): TGTGCCAGCAGTCCCCGGACAGCGTTCCAGTACTTC.

The chain links TRBV9 to TRBJ2-1; 9 bases line up with TRBD2. The germline V gene encodes CDR1 SGDLS and CDR2 YYNGEE. J was trimmed by 8 bases and V by 0 bases; bases with no gene match: 3. The CDR3 loop spans 14 amino acids. Here the CDR3 reads CASSVGLAVDEQFF. DNA of the CDR3: TGTGCCAGCAGCGTAGGACTAGCGGTTGATGAGCAGTTCTTC.

The rearrangement uses TRBV6-6 and TRBJ2-2; D is possibly TRBD2 (6 bases). The V gene lost 0 bases and the J gene lost 3 bases, with 11 bases spanning the gap. CDR1 is MNHNY, CDR2 SVGAGI, per germline (reference sequence). CDR3 length equals 16 residues. DNA for the CDR3: TGTGCCAGCAGTTACTCGTATGGGGAGGACACCGGGGAGCTGTTTTTT. It specifies CASSYSYGEDTGELFF.

The V call is TRBV27, the J call TRBJ2-2; D gene ambiguous. With 5 bases removed from V and 5 bases from J, the gap between germline ends came to 18 bases. CDR3 length: 16 residues. Germline lookup yields CDR1 MNHEY and CDR2 SMNVEV (reference sequence). CDR3: CASSPHGRLDTGELFF. For the CDR3, the DNA is TGTGCCAGCAGTCCCCACGGTCGTCTAGATACCGGGGAGCTGTTTTTT.

The gene calls are TRBV12-3 or TRBV12-4 and TRBJ1-5; TRBD1 matches at 9 bases. Germline trimming cut 5 bases from V and 11 bases from J; bases unmatched to any gene: 7. This CDR3 has 13 amino acids. The CDR3 loop reads CASSRPGQGAQHF. CDR3 nucleotide sequence: TGTGCCAGCAGTCGACCGGGACAGGGAGCCCAGCATTTT.

This clone was detected only a few times. The V gene is TRBV3-1 (or the pseudogene TRBV3-2), the J gene TRBJ1-1, with 8 bases aligning to TRBD1. V lost 7 bases, J lost 5 bases, and 6 bases stayed unmatched. Germline V gene lookup returns CDR1 LGHDT and CDR2 YNNKEL (reference sequence). This CDR3 spans 13 amino acids. CDR3 nucleotides: TGTGCCAGCAACCTCAGGGGGCGGACTGAAGCTTTCTTT. Translation: CASNLRGRTEAFF.

V usage is TRBV7-9 and J usage is TRBJ2-7; TRBD2 matches 10 bases. There are 16 residues in the CDR3. The V gene's germline CDR1 is SEHNR and CDR2 FQNEAQ (reference sequence). V was clipped by 0 bases and J by 1 base; unmatched bases: 3. In DNA, the CDR3 is TGTGCCAGCAGCTTAGCGACTAGCGGGCCTTCCTACGAGCAGTACTTC. Amino acids: CASSLATSGPSYEQYF.

CDR3 in DNA: TGTGCCAGCAGCTTACGGGTCTCCCTCTACGAGCAGTACTTC. Encoded protein: CASSLRVSLYEQYF. This rearrangement joins TRBV13 to TRBJ2-7, with D hard to call. Trimming pared 2 bases from V and 3 bases from J, leaving 11 bases between. Germline V gene sequence: CDR1 PRHDT, CDR2 FYEKMQ (reference sequence). The CDR3 extends over 14 amino acids.

This rearrangement joins TRBV7-7 to TRBJ2-5; possibly TRBD2 for D (7 bases). V lost 5 bases and J lost 4, with 20 bases in between. The CDR3 consists of 16 residues. The germline V gene has CDR1 SSHAT and CDR2 FNYEAQ (reference sequence). CDR3 sequence (DNA): TGTGCCAGCAGCATTGGGCGTGGGGGAGGGGGAGAGACCCAGTACTTC. This encodes CASSIGRGGGGETQYF.

The V call is TRBV7-6, the J call TRBJ1-2; 9 bases match TRBD1. Per the germline V gene, CDR1 is SGHVS and CDR2 is FNYEAQ. V dropped 5 bases and J dropped 6; count of bases not matched to a gene: 7. This CDR3 comprises 14 residues. CDR3 sequence reads: CASSGPGQGHGYTF. Written as DNA, the CDR3 is TGTGCCAGCAGCGGACCGGGACAGGGTCATGGCTACACCTTC.